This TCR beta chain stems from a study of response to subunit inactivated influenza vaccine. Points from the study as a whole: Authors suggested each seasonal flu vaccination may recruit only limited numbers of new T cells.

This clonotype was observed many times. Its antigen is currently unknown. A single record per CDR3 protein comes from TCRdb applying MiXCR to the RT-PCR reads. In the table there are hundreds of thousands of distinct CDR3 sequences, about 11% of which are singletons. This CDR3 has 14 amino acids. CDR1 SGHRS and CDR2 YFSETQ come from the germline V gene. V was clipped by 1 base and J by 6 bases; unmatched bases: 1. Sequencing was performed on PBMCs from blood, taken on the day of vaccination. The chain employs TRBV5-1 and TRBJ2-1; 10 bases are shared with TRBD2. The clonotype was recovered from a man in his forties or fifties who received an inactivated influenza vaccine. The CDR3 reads CASSLTSGVNEQFF. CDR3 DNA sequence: TGCGCCAGCAGCTTGACTAGCGGGGTCAATGAGCAGTTCTTC.